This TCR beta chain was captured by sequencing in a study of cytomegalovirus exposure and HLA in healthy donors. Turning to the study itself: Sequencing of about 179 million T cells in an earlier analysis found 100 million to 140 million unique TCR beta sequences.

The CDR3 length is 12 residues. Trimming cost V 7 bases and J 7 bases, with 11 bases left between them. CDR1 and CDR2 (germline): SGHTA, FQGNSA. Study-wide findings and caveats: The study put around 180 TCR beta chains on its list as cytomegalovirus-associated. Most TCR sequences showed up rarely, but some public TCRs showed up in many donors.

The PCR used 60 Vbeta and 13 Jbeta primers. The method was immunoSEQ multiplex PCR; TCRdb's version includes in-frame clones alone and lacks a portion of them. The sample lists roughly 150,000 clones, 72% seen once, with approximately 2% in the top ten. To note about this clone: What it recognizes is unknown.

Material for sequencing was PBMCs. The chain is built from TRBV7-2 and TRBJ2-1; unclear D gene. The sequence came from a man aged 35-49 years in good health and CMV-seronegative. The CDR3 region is CASTLNGNEQFF. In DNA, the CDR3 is TGTGCCAGCACTTTAAACGGGAATGAGCAGTTCTTC.